This T cell receptor (beta chain) was identified in a study of somatic mutations in cytotoxic T cells in rheumatoid arthritis. In the case of this clone: Its cognate antigen is unknown.

Profiling relied on immunoSEQ multiplex PCR, and the TCRdb table lists in-frame clones only, not all of them. The sample holds 15,000 to 20,000 clones; almost 85% are singletons and the top ten take approximately 9.1%. CDR1 is KGHSH and CDR2 is LQKENI in the germline V gene. The CDR3 contains 16 residues. V lost 6 bases and J lost 0, with 17 bases in between. Study-level points and caveats: Each of about an eighth of the roughly 65 patients had a largest CD8+ clone that made up more than 20% of CD8+ cells.

The origin of this receptor is an adult with rheumatoid arthritis. What was sequenced was CD8+ T cells sorted from blood. The V call is TRBV18, the J call TRBJ1-1, with D possibly matching TRBD1 (6 bases). DNA for the CDR3: TGTGCCAGCTCGCCTTGGACAGAGCTTATGAACACTGAAGCTTTCTTT. Protein: CASSPWTELMNTEAFF.